The clone carrying this TCR beta chain was counted once. In the original processing: Estimation of nucleated cell counts was performed using reference gene primer amplification. The method was immunoSEQ multiplex PCR; TCRdb's version includes in-frame clones alone and lacks a portion of them. That table supplies the V and J calls and clone size; D and trimming were determined from the DNA. The sample records 180,000 or so clones, 85% to 90% being singletons. This record belongs to a study of blood T cell repertoires in COVID-19. Turning to the study itself: The analysed material was cDNA or gDNA that came from T cells, B-cell-depleted T cells, or PBMCs.

Participants were aged about 18 to 100 years from approximately 25 US areas. Germline lookup yields CDR1 LGHNA and CDR2 YNFKEQ. The V gene end was trimmed by 4 bases and the J gene end by 5 bases; junction bases not matched to a gene: 6. This CDR3 is built from 14 residues. The chain recombines TRBV4-2 with TRBJ2-7, with TRBD1 matching 9 bases. The sample comprised PBMCs or T cells enriched from blood (not recorded which). The receptor was derived from a woman aged 40-49 years with acute COVID-19. The CDR3 DNA is TGTGCCAGCAGCCTACTGGGACAGGGAAACGAGCAGTACTTC. The encoded protein is CASSLLGQGNEQYF.